This TCR beta chain is from a study of blood T cell repertoires in COVID-19. Study details: COVID-19 samples from acute and convalescent phases originated in the United States, Italy and Spain. PBMCs, B-cell-depleted T cells, or T cells provided the cDNA or gDNA that made up the material.

A single count supports this clone. V lost 3 bases and J lost 4; bases outside the gene matches: 8. The CDR3 consists of 15 residues. Germline CDR1 reads SGHTA; CDR2 reads FQGNSA. Methods used by the authors: Counts of nucleated cells, estimated from reference gene primer amplification, were obtained. TCRdb's copy holds only in-frame clones and misses some; the assay was immunoSEQ multiplex PCR. That table furnishes V, J and clone size, whereas the DNA furnished D and trimming. The table has 40,000 to 55,000 clones, 75% to 85% seen once. The sequence derives from a human donor in a cohort sampled during active COVID-19. Sequencing was carried out using peripheral blood. The V and J genes are TRBV7-2 and TRBJ2-5; 7 bases are a match to TRBD2. The DNA of the CDR3 is TGTGCCAGCAGCTTGCGGCTAGCGGAATTAGAGACCCAGTACTTC. This translates into CASSLRLAELETQYF.